Below are 20 T cell receptor beta chains sequenced from a single sample in a study of CD8 T cells in ankylosing spondylitis. TCRdb re-derived calls from the 5' RACE reads in MiXCR, one entry per CDR3 protein. The repertoire consists of some 700,000 distinct CDR3 sequences, with around 20% occurring once and the leading ten covering under 20%. These TCRs' antigens remain unknown. General study points: A TCR beta motif of about eight highly homologous variants seemed to mark ankylosing spondylitis blood.

Material for sequencing was blood, either unsorted or a sorted T cell fraction (not recorded which). These receptor sequences come from a male donor with ankylosing spondylitis.

This clonotype was seen a handful of times. The chain couples TRBV11-2 to TRBJ2-2, with TRBD2 matching over 10 bases. CDR1 is SGHAT and CDR2 is FQNNGV in the germline V gene. The V and J ends lost 0 bases and 1 base, in that order; junction bases with no gene match: 5. CDR3 length equals 18 residues. As DNA, the CDR3 is TGTGCCAGCAGCTTAGAGGCTAGCGGGAGCCTGAACACCGGGGAGCTGTTTTTT. It codes for CASSLEASGSLNTGELFF.

This clonotype was counted only a few times. In nucleotides, the CDR3 is TGTGCCAGCAGTGGAGGAACCGATTCCTATAATTCACCCCTCCACTTT. Amino acid sequence: CASSGGTDSYNSPLHF. This chain joins TRBV7-9 and TRBJ1-6; no firm D call. Germline-derived CDR1 and CDR2 are SEHNR and FQNEAQ (reference sequence). The V end lost 6 bases, the J end lost 1 base, and 13 bases lay between the germline ends. CDR3 length: 16 residues.

The chain recombines TRBV5-1 with TRBJ2-1; 13 bases fit TRBD2. With V trimmed by 3 bases and J by 8 bases, 5 bases remained unmatched. CDR1 is SGHRS and CDR2 is YFSETQ in the germline V gene. The CDR3 is made up of 15 amino acids. CDR3 sequence (DNA): TGCGCCAGCAGCTCACTAGCGGGAGGGGTCGATGAGCAGTTCTTC. Protein sequence: CASSSLAGGVDEQFF.

V gene TRBV29-1 combines with J gene TRBJ2-5; D uncertain. The CDR3 spans 16 residues. V was trimmed by 6 bases and J by 5 bases, leaving 25 bases between them. Germline V CDR1 and CDR2: SQVTM, ANQGSEA. The CDR3 spells CSVPGPRAGVRETQYF. DNA for the CDR3: TGCAGCGTGCCCGGACCTCGGGCTGGGGTTCGGGAGACCCAGTACTTC.

This chain links TRBV7-9 with TRBJ1-1; D not resolved. CDR3 length equals 11 residues. V dropped 5 bases and J dropped 8 bases, with 9 bases sitting between them. Germline CDR1 is SEHNR and CDR2 is FQNEAQ (reference sequence). This CDR3 is CASSADEEAFF. Here the CDR3 DNA reads TGTGCCAGCAGCGCGGACGAAGAAGCTTTCTTT.

This clonotype was detected a few times. This rearrangement joins TRBV28 to TRBJ2-7; 9 nucleotides align to TRBD1. V lost 6 bases and J lost 1; bases outside the gene matches: 7. Per the germline V gene, CDR1 is MDHEN and CDR2 is SYDVKM. The CDR3 is 15 residues long. Here the CDR3 reads CASRPQGAASYEQYF. The CDR3 region has the DNA TGTGCCAGCAGACCACAGGGGGCCGCTTCCTACGAGCAGTACTTC.

The chain links TRBV2 to TRBJ2-7; 7 bases are shared with TRBD1. V shed 3 bases, J shed 4 bases, and the junction held 6 bases outside the gene matches. The V gene's germline CDR1 is SNHLY and CDR2 FYNNEI. The CDR3 covers 14 residues. CDR3 DNA: TGTGCCAGCAGTGACGCAGGGGGTATTTACGAGCAGTACTTC. Protein sequence: CASSDAGGIYEQYF.

V usage is TRBV27 and J usage is TRBJ1-1, with a possible D match to TRBD1 (6 bases). V lost 6 bases, J lost 6 bases, and 11 bases lay in between. CDR1 is MNHEY and CDR2 is SMNVEV in the germline V gene (reference sequence). The CDR3 has 12 residues. The CDR3 loop is CASREGEAEAFF. The CDR3 DNA follows: TGTGCCAGCAGGGAGGGGGAGGCTGAAGCTTTCTTT.

The rearrangement uses TRBV21-1 and TRBJ2-1; TRBD2, the D gene given by the table, was not confirmed from the DNA. TRBV21-1 is an annotated pseudogene. The CDR3 is made up of 18 amino acids. The CDR3 protein is CASSRSPGREKSYNEQFF. The CDR3 bases are TGTGCCAGCAGCAGATCCCCCGGGCGGGAGAAGTCCTACAATGAGCAGTTCTTC.

The chain has TRBV20-1 and TRBJ2-5, with a tentative D call TRBD2 (6 bases). V lost 7 bases to trimming and J lost 1 base, with 22 bases between them. The CDR3 has 16 residues. CDR1 is DFQATT, CDR2 SNEGSKA, per germline (reference sequence). As DNA, the CDR3 is TGCAGTGGGGGGGTTGGCCGGGGGTTCATCCAAGAGACCCAGTACTTC. Protein sequence: CSGGVGRGFIQETQYF.

This chain uses TRBV28 with TRBJ1-1; D remains unclear. The germline V gene encodes CDR1 MDHEN and CDR2 SYDVKM. The CDR3 contains 15 residues. CDR3: CASEGNINKNTEAFF. CDR3 coding DNA: TGTGCTAGCGAGGGTAATATAAATAAGAACACTGAAGCTTTCTTT.

The chain has TRBV20-1 and TRBJ2-1, with D tentatively TRBD2 (5 bases). Germline assignment: CDR1 DFQATT and CDR2 SNEGSKA (reference sequence). CDR3 size: 15 residues. V was pared by 2 bases and J by 0 bases, with 11 bases between. CDR3: CSARSLAFSYNEQFF. The CDR3 coding sequence is TGCAGTGCTAGATCCTTAGCGTTCTCCTACAATGAGCAGTTCTTC.

The table lists this clonotype with a few counts. This chain uses TRBV4-2 with TRBJ1-2; D unclear. The V end lost 4 bases, the J end lost 6 bases, and 21 bases lay between the germline ends. Germline CDR1 and CDR2: LGHNA and YNFKEQ. The CDR3 is 16 residues long. Here the CDR3 DNA reads TGTGCCAGCAGCCCTCCGGGTCAAGTTCGGGAGAATGGCTACACCTTC. Translation: CASSPPGQVRENGYTF.

CDR3 coding DNA: TGCAGCGTTGAAGACGGAATCACAGATACGCAGTATTTT. As protein: CSVEDGITDTQYF. The chain recombines TRBV29-1 with TRBJ2-3; no clear D. V was trimmed by 0 bases and J by 2 bases, leaving 6 bases between them. Germline V gene lookup returns CDR1 SQVTM and CDR2 ANQGSEA. CDR3 length: 13 amino acids.

This clonotype was observed a few times. The rearrangement uses TRBV6-1 and TRBJ2-2; tentatively, D is TRBD1 (6 bases). Trimming pared 8 bases from V and 0 bases from J, leaving 16 bases between. CDR1 is MNHNS, CDR2 SASEGT, per germline. This CDR3 comprises 16 residues. The CDR3 sequence is CASSLGRTANTGELFF. CDR3 in DNA: TGTGCCAGCTCGTTGGGCCGGACAGCGAACACCGGGGAGCTGTTTTTT.

The DNA for the CDR3 is TGCAGTGCCATTGCCACTAGCGGGAGCCCCAAAAACATTCAGTACTTC. Amino acids: CSAIATSGSPKNIQYF. The chain links TRBV20-1 to TRBJ2-4; TRBD2 matches 11 bases. The CDR3 consists of 16 residues. V dropped 6 bases and J dropped 2; count of bases not matched to a gene: 9. Germline assignment: CDR1 DFQATT and CDR2 SNEGSKA (reference sequence).

The chain is built from TRBV13 and TRBJ2-7; a possible D gene is TRBD2 (5 bases). Trimming left V 5 bases short and J 6 bases short, with 11 bases between. The V gene's germline CDR1 is PRHDT and CDR2 FYEKMQ (reference sequence). CDR3 length: 12 residues. The CDR3 protein is CASSPQSGEQYF. The CDR3 DNA reads as TGTGCCAGCAGCCCACAGAGCGGCGAGCAGTACTTC.

V is TRBV29-1 and J is TRBJ2-7; D ambiguous. Trimming pared 5 bases from V and 3 bases from J, leaving 17 bases between. Per germline, CDR1 SQVTM and CDR2 ANQGSEA. The CDR3 is made up of 14 amino acids. The CDR3 loop reads CSVLVPNLNYEQYF. For the CDR3, the DNA is TGCAGCGTTTTGGTCCCAAATCTCAACTACGAGCAGTACTTC.

The rearrangement links TRBV18 to TRBJ2-1; 13 positions agree with TRBD2. In germline, CDR1 is KGHSH, CDR2 LQKENI. V trimming: 2 bases; J trimming: 4 bases; junction bases outside the gene matches: 8. The CDR3 totals 18 residues. Here the CDR3 DNA reads TGTGCCAGCTCACCAAGGACTCAACTAGCGGGAGGGTACAATGAGCAGTTCTTC. It codes for CASSPRTQLAGGYNEQFF.

This clonotype was seen a few times. The V gene is TRBV15, the J gene TRBJ1-2; D uncertain. There are 12 residues in the CDR3. The germline V and J ends were trimmed by 4 bases and 4 bases, with 7 bases remaining between them. Per the germline V gene, CDR1 is LNHNV and CDR2 is YYDKDF (reference sequence). CDR3 amino acids: CATSTAFYGYTF. The CDR3 DNA reads TGTGCCACCAGCACGGCGTTCTATGGCTACACCTTC.